The next 21 T cell receptor beta chains were all read from a single sample in a study of response to subunit inactivated influenza vaccine. MiXCR, run by TCRdb on the RT-PCR reads, gives a single entry per CDR3 protein. The table has about 520,000 distinct CDR3 sequences, about 25% seen once. The material sequenced was CD4+ T cells sorted from PBMCs, taken about 5 days after vaccination. The receptors stem from a man aged 50-60 years who received an inactivated influenza vaccine.

V and J are TRBV10-3 and TRBJ1-5, with D unresolved. V gave up 3 bases and J gave up 0 bases, with 0 bases separating them. Germline V gene lookup returns CDR1 ENHRY and CDR2 SYGVKD. The CDR3 totals 12 residues. The CDR3 DNA sequence: TGTGCCATCAGTGATAGCAATCAGCCCCAGCATTTT. Its protein product is CAISDSNQPQHF.

The sample holds a few counts of this clonotype. The chain employs TRBV2 and TRBJ1-6; 9 nucleotides align to TRBD1. The V and J ends lost 5 bases and 9 bases, in that order; junction bases with no gene match: 5. CDR1 and CDR2 from the germline V gene are SNHLY and FYNNEI. CDR3 length equals 14 residues. CDR3 nucleotide sequence: TGTGCCAGCAGTAGGGGACAGGGCGGTTCACCCCTCCACTTT. It codes for CASSRGQGGSPLHF.

This clonotype was picked up a small number of times. The chain recombines TRBV15 with TRBJ1-2; D is unresolved. Germline-derived CDR1 and CDR2 are LNHNV and YYDKDF (reference sequence). Deletions cut 5 bases from V and 5 bases from J, with 15 bases between. The CDR3 is made up of 14 amino acids. CDR3 loop: CATSSASALYGYTF. CDR3 nucleotides: TGTGCCACCAGCTCGGCAAGTGCGCTTTATGGCTACACCTTC.

V usage is TRBV7-9 and J usage is TRBJ1-4; 7 positions match TRBD1. The CDR3 runs 14 residues. Trimming cost V 4 bases and J 8 bases; bases outside gene matches: 7. Germline V lookup: CDR1 SEHNR, CDR2 FQNEAQ (reference sequence). For the CDR3, the DNA is TGTGCCAGCAGCTCTCAGGGGGGGGACGAAAAACTGTTTTTT. Translated, it gives CASSSQGGDEKLFF.

This clonotype was seen more than once but under ten times. The genes are TRBV11-1 and TRBJ2-3; 7 bases fit TRBD1. The CDR3 length is 16 residues. Germline V CDR1 and CDR2: SGHAT, FQDESV (reference sequence). The V gene end was trimmed by 5 bases and the J gene end by 5 bases; junction bases not matched to a gene: 13. The CDR3 bases are TGTGCCAGCAGCGCCTGGGACAGCGTCCTCAAAGATACGCAGTATTTT. It yields the protein CASSAWDSVLKDTQYF.

The CDR3 is CASSPTSLEQYF. DNA for the CDR3: TGTGCCAGCAGCCCGACTTCCCTCGAGCAGTACTTC. This chain uses TRBV11-2 with TRBJ2-7, with no clear D. Germline assignment: CDR1 SGHAT and CDR2 FQNNGV. V shed 5 bases and J shed 6 bases, with 11 bases lying between them. The CDR3 runs 12 residues.

This clonotype was counted ten times or more. The chain uses TRBV5-6 and TRBJ2-7; TRBD1 is a possible D gene (5 bases). Germline V gene lookup returns CDR1 SGHDT and CDR2 YYEEEE. This CDR3 is built from 14 residues. The germline V and J ends were trimmed by 4 bases and 3 bases, with 14 bases remaining between them. CDR3 residues: CASSIPGRGYEQYF. The CDR3 bases are TGTGCCAGCAGCATCCCGGGTAGGGGCTACGAGCAGTACTTC.

This clonotype was seen a handful of times. The chain recombines TRBV20-1 with TRBJ2-1, with 9 nucleotides matching TRBD2. Germline V lookup: CDR1 DFQATT, CDR2 SNEGSKA (reference sequence). This CDR3 region has 12 residues. The CDR3 coding sequence is TGCAGAGTAGCGGGGGAGTACAATGAGCAGTTCTTC. As protein: CRVAGEYNEQFF.

The chain has TRBV2 and TRBJ2-3; weak D call: TRBD1 (6 bases). CDR1 and CDR2 from the germline V gene are SNHLY and FYNNEI. Trimming shortened V by 6 bases and J by 2 bases, and 12 bases separated the two germline ends. The CDR3 has 14 residues. The CDR3 region is CASRIDRITDTQYF. The CDR3 DNA follows: TGTGCCAGCAGAATAGACAGGATCACAGATACGCAGTATTTT. The full variable domain, completed using reference TRBV2 and TRBJ2-3, is EPEVTQTPSHQVTQMGQEVILRCVPISNHLYFYWYRQILGQKVEFLVSFYNNEISEKSEIFDDQFSVERPDGSNFTLKIRSTKLEDSAMYFCASRIDRITDTQYFGPGTRLTVL.

The DNA for the CDR3 is TGCGCCAGCAGCTTTGGGCAGTTACAAGAGACCCAGTACTTC. Residues: CASSFGQLQETQYF. V usage is TRBV5-1 and J usage is TRBJ2-5; no definite D call. The CDR3 runs to 14 residues. Trimming left V 2 bases short and J 2 bases short, with 10 bases between. The germline V gene encodes CDR1 SGHRS and CDR2 YFSETQ.

The rearrangement joins TRBV20-1 to TRBJ1-2; 11 bases match TRBD1. J was trimmed by 7 bases and V by 5 bases; bases with no gene match: 6. This CDR3 contains 13 residues. Germline lookup yields CDR1 DFQATT and CDR2 SNEGSKA (reference sequence). In DNA form, the CDR3 reads TGCAGTGCTCCTGGACAGGGGGCCTCTGGCTACACCTTC. Amino acid sequence: CSAPGQGASGYTF.

This clonotype has a handful of counts. J is TRBJ2-7 and V is TRBV5-1; possibly TRBD2 for D (7 bases). V lost 1 base, J lost 3 bases, and 11 bases lay in between. This CDR3 comprises 14 residues. In germline, CDR1 is SGHRS, CDR2 YFSETQ. The CDR3 nucleotides are TGCGCCAGCAGCTTGAACGGGGGGCTCTACGAGCAGTACTTC. It specifies CASSLNGGLYEQYF.

This clonotype was seen only a few times. The J gene is TRBJ2-1, the V gene TRBV7-6, with 9 bases aligning to TRBD1. Germline loops: CDR1 SGHVS, CDR2 FNYEAQ. V was pared by 4 bases and J by 2 bases, with 6 bases of the junction left unmatched. The CDR3 length is 16 residues. The CDR3 reads CASSSRGQGTYNEQFF. CDR3 nucleotides: TGTGCCAGCAGCTCACGTGGACAGGGGACCTACAATGAGCAGTTCTTC.

This clonotype was counted once. V usage is TRBV6-2 or TRBV6-3 and J usage is TRBJ2-7, with D possibly matching TRBD2 (5 bases). The CDR3 runs to 13 residues. Trimming took off 4 bases at V and 4 bases at J, with 11 bases between the two ends. CDR1 and CDR2 from the germline V gene are MNHEY and SVGEGT. The CDR3 DNA is TGTGCCAGCAGTTCGTGGACTGGTTACGAGCAGTACTTC. Its protein product is CASSSWTGYEQYF.

This clonotype has only a few counts. This chain uses TRBV4-1 with TRBJ1-2, with D perhaps TRBD1 (5 bases). The CDR3 covers 14 residues. Looked up from germline, CDR1 is MGHRA and CDR2 is YSYEKL. V was cut by 0 bases and J by 8 bases, with 13 bases left in between. The CDR3 protein is CASSQERRRDGYTF. The CDR3, as DNA: TGCGCCAGCAGCCAAGAGAGGCGTCGGGACGGCTACACCTTC.

The gene calls are TRBV4-1 and TRBJ2-2; the match to TRBD1 covers 8 bases. CDR1 and CDR2 (germline): MGHRA, YSYEKL. V lost 4 bases, J lost 7 bases, and 17 bases stayed unmatched. This CDR3 comprises 18 residues. The DNA for the CDR3 is TGCGCCAGCAGCCCACCTATTGGACAGGGAAATTGGCACGGGGAGCTGTTTTTT. The encoded protein is CASSPPIGQGNWHGELFF.

The table lists this clonotype with a few counts. The rearrangement uses TRBV20-1 and TRBJ2-7; TRBD1 matches 9 bases. The CDR3 consists of 14 residues. With V trimmed by 3 bases and J by 4 bases, 7 bases remained unmatched. Germline loops: CDR1 DFQATT, CDR2 SNEGSKA (reference sequence). The CDR3 coding sequence is TGCAGTGCTAGGGGACAGGGAGGGGAGTACGAGCAGTACTTC. Encoded protein: CSARGQGGEYEQYF.

This clonotype has just a few counts. The rearrangement joins TRBV20-1 to TRBJ2-5; D is uncertain. Trimming removed 1 base from V and 5 bases from J, with 8 bases in between. The CDR3 runs 12 residues. Germline V gene sequence: CDR1 DFQATT, CDR2 SNEGSKA (reference sequence). The CDR3 nucleotides are TGCAGTGCTAGAGGGGCGAGGGAGACCCAGTACTTC. Translating it yields CSARGARETQYF.

J is TRBJ1-2 and V is TRBV3-1, with 7 bases fitting TRBD1. The CDR3 is made up of 15 amino acids. J gave up 4 bases and V 1 base, and 6 bases lay outside the gene matches. CDR1 is LGHDT and CDR2 is YNNKEL in the germline V gene (reference sequence). As DNA, the CDR3 is TGTGCCAGCAGCCAAGCCACAGGGGTGGTCTATGGCTACACCTTC. Its translation: CASSQATGVVYGYTF.

This chain joins TRBV24-1 and TRBJ1-1; 7 bases map to TRBD1. V was clipped by 4 bases and J by 5 bases; unmatched bases: 3. The CDR3 spans 13 residues. The germline gives CDR1 KGHDR, CDR2 SFDVKD. CDR3: CATSDYRGTEAFF. CDR3 bases: TGTGCCACCAGTGACTACAGGGGAACTGAAGCTTTCTTT.

The sample holds a few counts of this clonotype. The genes are TRBV12-3 or TRBV12-4 and TRBJ1-5; 10 nucleotides match TRBD1. There are 17 residues in the CDR3. V was clipped by 6 bases and J by 2 bases; unmatched bases: 10. In DNA form, the CDR3 reads TGTGCCAGCAGCACCAGCTCGACAGGGGGCGGCAATCAGCCCCAGCATTTT. Translated: CASSTSSTGGGNQPQHF.